This T cell receptor (beta chain) was recovered during a study of T-cell reconstitution after alpha-beta-depleted transplantation in children. This CDR3 region has 14 residues. Germline V CDR1 and CDR2: DFQATT, SNEGSKA (reference sequence). V lost 0 bases and J 6 bases, leaving 12 bases between the germline ends. Unique molecular identifiers featured in how the TCRbeta library was prepared. TCRdb ran MiXCR on the PCR reads and lists one entry per CDR3 protein. The sample shows roughly 500,000 distinct CDR3 sequences, approximately 16% of them seen only once. The sequence was obtained from a human donor who donated a stem cell graft to a child with acute lymphoblastic leukemia. This specimen consisted of PBMCs from the stem cell graft donor, obtained from the stem cell graft. The chain recombines TRBV20-1 with TRBJ1-5; D gene ambiguous. The DNA of the CDR3 is TGCAGTGCTAGAGATGACACAGAGAGTCAGCCCCAGCATTTT. It codes for CSARDDTESQPQHF.